The source of this TCR beta chain is a study of cytomegalovirus exposure and HLA in healthy donors. PCR primers comprised 60 Vbeta and 13 Jbeta primers. Data came from immunoSEQ multiplex PCR; TCRdb stores just in-frame clones and leaves some out. The table lists under 85,000 clones, 60% to 80% of them singletons. Study-level points and caveats: Analysis performed later showed TCR beta chains linked to HLA being more clonally expanded than equally common others. Association with HLA alleles at 0.05 false discovery rate was found for roughly 17,000 TCR beta sequences in a later analysis. In a later analysis, TCR beta V- and J-gene trimming was associated with a missense DCLRE1C variant.

V lost 3 bases and J lost 6, with 11 bases in between. Germline assignment: CDR1 MDHEN and CDR2 SYDVKM. This CDR3 is built from 13 residues. A remark on this clone: Its matching antigen is unknown.

The clonotype comes from a woman aged 25 to 45 in good health and CMV-seropositive. The J gene is TRBJ1-2, the V gene TRBV28; no clear D gene. Sample: PBMCs. CDR3: CASSFRRNDGYTF. CDR3 DNA: TGTGCCAGCAGTTTTCGGAGAAATGATGGCTACACCTTC.